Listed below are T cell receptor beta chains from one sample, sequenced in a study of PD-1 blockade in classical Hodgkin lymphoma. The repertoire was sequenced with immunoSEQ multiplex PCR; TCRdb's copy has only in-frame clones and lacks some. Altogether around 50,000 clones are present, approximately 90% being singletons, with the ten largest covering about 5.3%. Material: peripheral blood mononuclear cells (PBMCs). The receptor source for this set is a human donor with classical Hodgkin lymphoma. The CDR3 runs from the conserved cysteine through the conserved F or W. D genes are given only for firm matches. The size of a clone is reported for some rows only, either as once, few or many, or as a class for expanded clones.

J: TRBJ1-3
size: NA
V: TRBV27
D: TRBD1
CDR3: CASSLRPGTGYGNTIYF
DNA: TGTGCCAGCAGTTTACGTCCAGGGACAGGGTACGGAAACACCATATATTTT

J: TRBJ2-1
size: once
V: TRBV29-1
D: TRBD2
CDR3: CSVRRENGNEQFF
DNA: TGCAGCGTTAGGCGGGAGAATGGAAATGAGCAGTTCTTC

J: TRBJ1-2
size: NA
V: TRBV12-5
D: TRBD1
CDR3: CASGSLRGDYGYTF
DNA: TGTGCTAGTGGTTCACTCAGGGGGGACTATGGCTACACCTTC

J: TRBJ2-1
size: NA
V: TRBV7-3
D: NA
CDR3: CASSWGGNNEQFF
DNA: TGTGCCAGCAGCTGGGGGGGCAACAATGAGCAGTTCTTC

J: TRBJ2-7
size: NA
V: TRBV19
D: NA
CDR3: CASSIGGGSSSYEQYF
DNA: TGTGCCAGTAGTATCGGGGGCGGGAGTTCCTCCTACGAGCAGTACTTC

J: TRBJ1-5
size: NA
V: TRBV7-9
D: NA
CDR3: CASSEGGQPQHF
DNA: TGTGCCAGCAGCGAGGGGGGTCAGCCCCAGCATTTT

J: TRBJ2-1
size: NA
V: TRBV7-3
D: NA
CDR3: CASSLRESGEQFF
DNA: TGTGCCAGCAGCTTAAGAGAATCCGGTGAGCAGTTCTTC

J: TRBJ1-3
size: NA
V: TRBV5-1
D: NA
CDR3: CASSLMSDSGNTIYF
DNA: TGCGCCAGCAGCTTGATGAGTGACTCTGGAAACACCATATATTTT

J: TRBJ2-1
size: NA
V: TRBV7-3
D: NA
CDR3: CASSLTTPSSYNEQFF
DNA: TGTGCCAGCAGCTTAACCACCCCTAGCTCCTACAATGAGCAGTTCTTC

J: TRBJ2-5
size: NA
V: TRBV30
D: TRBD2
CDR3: CAEGGSQETQYF
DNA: TGTGCCGAGGGAGGGTCCCAAGAGACCCAGTACTTC

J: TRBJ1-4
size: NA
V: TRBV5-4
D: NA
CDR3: CASSPDSAGGWEKLFF
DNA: TGTGCCAGCAGCCCCGACAGCGCCGGGGGGTGGGAAAAACTGTTTTTT

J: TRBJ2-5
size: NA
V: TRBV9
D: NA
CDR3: CASSVGSPRGETQYF
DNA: TGTGCCAGCAGCGTAGGTTCCCCGCGAGGGGAGACCCAGTACTTC

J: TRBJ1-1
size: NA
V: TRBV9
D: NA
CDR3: CASSVAGTNTEAFF
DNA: TGTGCCAGCAGCGTAGCGGGAACGAACACTGAAGCTTTCTTT

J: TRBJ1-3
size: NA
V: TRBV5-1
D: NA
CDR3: CASSPGDSGNTIYF
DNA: TGCGCCAGCAGCCCGGGGGACTCTGGAAACACCATATATTTT

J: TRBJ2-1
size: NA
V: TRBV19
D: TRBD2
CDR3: CASSITSGRASYNEQFF
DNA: TGTGCCAGTAGTATCACTAGCGGGAGGGCCTCCTACAATGAGCAGTTCTTC

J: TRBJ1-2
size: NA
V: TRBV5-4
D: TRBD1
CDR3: CASSLGQGQGTANYGYTF
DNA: TGTGCCAGCAGCTTGGGCCAGGGACAGGGAACAGCTAACTATGGCTACACCTTC

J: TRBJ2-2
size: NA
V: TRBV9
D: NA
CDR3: CASSQEEITNTGELFF
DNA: TGTGCCAGCAGCCAAGAGGAGATAACGAACACCGGGGAGCTGTTTTTT

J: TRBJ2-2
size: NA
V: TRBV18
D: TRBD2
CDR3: CASSPPARLAGTGELFF
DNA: TGTGCCAGCTCACCACCGGCGAGACTAGCGGGAACCGGGGAGCTGTTTTTT

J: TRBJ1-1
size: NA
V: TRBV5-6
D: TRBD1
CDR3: CASSLAHRGSSEAFF
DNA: TGTGCCAGCAGCTTGGCGCACAGGGGGAGCTCTGAAGCTTTCTTT

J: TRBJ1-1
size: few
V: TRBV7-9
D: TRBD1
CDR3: CASSRTGMNTEAFF
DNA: TGTGCCAGCAGCCGGACAGGGATGAACACTGAAGCTTTCTTT

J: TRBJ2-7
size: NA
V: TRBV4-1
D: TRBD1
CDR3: CASSQERGTGVIEQYF
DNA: TGCGCCAGCAGCCAAGAACGAGGGACAGGGGTTATCGAGCAGTACTTC

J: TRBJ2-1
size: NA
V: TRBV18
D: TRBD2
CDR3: CASTNPGLAASYNEQFF
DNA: TGTGCCAGCACTAACCCTGGACTAGCGGCCTCCTACAATGAGCAGTTCTTC

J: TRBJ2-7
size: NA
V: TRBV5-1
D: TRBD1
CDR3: CASSLEGQGGYEQYF
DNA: TGCGCCAGCAGCTTGGAGGGACAGGGAGGCTACGAGCAGTACTTC

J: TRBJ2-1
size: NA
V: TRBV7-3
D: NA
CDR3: CASSLGPGGNEQFF
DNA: TGTGCCAGCAGCTTAGGCCCTGGGGGCAATGAGCAGTTCTTC

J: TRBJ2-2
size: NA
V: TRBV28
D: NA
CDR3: CASSFIQGNTGELFF
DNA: TGTGCCAGCAGTTTCATCCAGGGGAACACCGGGGAGCTGTTTTTT

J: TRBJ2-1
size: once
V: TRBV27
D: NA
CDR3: CASSFGDYRDNEQFF
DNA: TGTGCCAGCAGTTTCGGAGACTACCGTGACAATGAGCAGTTCTTC

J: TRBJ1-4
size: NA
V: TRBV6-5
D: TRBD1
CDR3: CASSATGTGLEKLFF
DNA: TGTGCCAGCAGCGCCACCGGGACAGGGCTTGAAAAACTGTTTTTT

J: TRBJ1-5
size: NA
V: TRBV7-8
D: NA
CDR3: CASSSLDGPVPQHF
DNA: TGTGCCAGCAGCTCCCTCGACGGGCCGGTGCCCCAGCATTTT

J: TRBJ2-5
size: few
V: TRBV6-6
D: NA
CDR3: CASSHTRGQETQYF
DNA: TGTGCCAGCAGTCATACAAGGGGACAAGAGACCCAGTACTTC

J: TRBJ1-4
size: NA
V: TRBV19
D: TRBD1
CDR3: CASSKGQGEEKLFF
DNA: TGTGCCAGTAGTAAGGGACAGGGAGAGGAAAAACTGTTTTTT

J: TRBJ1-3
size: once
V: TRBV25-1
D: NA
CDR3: CASSGNTIYF
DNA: TGTGCCAGTAGCGGAAACACCATATATTTT

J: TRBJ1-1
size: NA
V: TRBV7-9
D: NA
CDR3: CASSPGGGSNTEAFF
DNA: TGTGCCAGCAGCCCGGGCGGGGGGTCGAACACTGAAGCTTTCTTT